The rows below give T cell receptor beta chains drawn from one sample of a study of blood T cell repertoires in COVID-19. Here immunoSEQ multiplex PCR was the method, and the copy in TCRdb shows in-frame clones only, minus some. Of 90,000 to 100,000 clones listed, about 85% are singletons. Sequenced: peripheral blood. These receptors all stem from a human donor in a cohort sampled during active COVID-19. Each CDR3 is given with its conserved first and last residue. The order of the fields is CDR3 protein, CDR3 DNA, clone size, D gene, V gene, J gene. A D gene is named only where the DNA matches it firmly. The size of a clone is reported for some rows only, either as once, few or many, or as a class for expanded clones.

CASSADSHYEQYF,TGTGCCAGCAGTGCCGACAGTCACTACGAGCAGTACTTC,-,-,TRBV9,TRBJ2-7
CASSVRTGYGQPQHF,TGTGCCAGTAGTGTAAGGACAGGGTATGGTCAGCCCCAGCATTTT,-,TRBD1,TRBV19,TRBJ1-5
CAWSVGQGTDLTF,-,-,-,TRBV30,TRBJ1-2
CAISESLDNSYEQYF,TGTGCCATCAGTGAGTCGCTGGACAACTCCTACGAGCAGTACTTC,-,-,TRBV10-3,TRBJ2-7
CASKGGSYNEQFF,TGTGCCAGCAAAGGGGGCTCCTACAATGAGCAGTTCTTC,many,-,TRBV2,TRBJ2-1
CASSLMDRSSGANVLTF,TGTGCCAGCAGTTTAATGGACAGGAGCTCTGGGGCCAACGTCCTGACTTTC,-,TRBD1,TRBV28,TRBJ2-6
CASSYPGTGGEQYF,TGTGCCAGCAGTTACCCGGGGACAGGGGGCGAGCAGTACTTC,-,TRBD1,TRBV6-6,TRBJ2-7
CASSVEGGTSPNNEQFF,TGTGCCAGCAGCGTAGAGGGGGGGACTAGCCCAAACAATGAGCAGTTCTTC,-,TRBD2,TRBV9,TRBJ2-1
CASSLVRDGTEAFF,TGCGCCAGCAGCTTGGTGAGGGATGGCACTGAAGCTTTCTTT,-,-,TRBV5-1,TRBJ1-1
CASSVVDLGQETQYF,TGTGCCAGCAGCGTAGTTGACCTCGGGCAAGAGACCCAGTACTTC,-,-,TRBV9,TRBJ2-5
CASSGSGTLSWNTGELFF,TGTGCCAGCAGTGGGTCTGGGACTCTAAGCTGGAACACCGGGGAGCTGTTTTTT,-,-,TRBV6-1,TRBJ2-2
CAWSEYGRGNQPQHF,TGTGCCTGGAGTGAATACGGCAGGGGCAATCAGCCCCAGCATTTT,-,-,TRBV30,TRBJ1-5
CASSELSSYEQYF,TGTGCCAGCAGTGAACTGAGCTCCTACGAGCAGTACTTC,-,-,TRBV28,TRBJ2-7
CASSPSLGSDEAFF,TGTGCCAGCAGCCCCTCCTTGGGGAGTGATGAAGCTTTCTTT,-,-,TRBV7-9,TRBJ1-1
CASSGSGWTYNEQFF,TGTGCCAGCAGCGGGTCGGGATGGACTTACAATGAGCAGTTCTTC,-,-,TRBV5-4,TRBJ2-1
CASSSPSQGRNYGYTF,TGTGCCAGCAGTTCTCCTTCACAGGGGAGGAACTATGGCTACACCTTC,-,TRBD1,TRBV2,TRBJ1-2
CSVYRNMNTEAFF,TGCAGCGTTTACAGGAACATGAACACTGAAGCTTTCTTT,-,-,TRBV29-1,TRBJ1-1
CASSYESYTEAFF,TGTGCCAGCAGTTACGAGAGCTACACTGAAGCTTTCTTT,-,-,TRBV6-5,TRBJ1-1
CASSFPAGGSYEQYF,TGTGCCAGCAGCTTCCCTGCGGGAGGATCCTACGAGCAGTACTTC,few,TRBD2,TRBV5-4,TRBJ2-7
CASSLSGQDYEQYF,TGTGCCAGCAGCTTATCGGGACAGGACTACGAGCAGTACTTC,-,TRBD1,TRBV11-1,TRBJ2-7
CASSADRGQTDTQYF,TGTGCCAGCAGTGCAGACAGGGGGCAAACAGATACGCAGTATTTT,once,TRBD1,TRBV2,TRBJ2-3
CASSPQGLFTEAFF,TGCGCCAGCAGCCCACAGGGTCTCTTTACTGAAGCTTTCTTT,-,-,TRBV4-3,TRBJ1-1
CSVVNRGNSYEQYF,TGCAGCGTTGTGAACCGGGGGAACTCGTACGAGCAGTACTTC,-,-,TRBV29-1,TRBJ2-7